The next 28 T cell receptor beta chains were all read from a single sample in a study of T cells in Graves' hyperthyroidism and ophthalmopathy. Amplification yielded TCR beta CDR3 regions, with RNA transcripts as the source. Initially, a first-round RT-PCR of the TCR CDR3 employed the HTBI primer set. Via MiXCR, TCRdb re-called the multiplex PCR reads, giving one row per CDR3 protein. The data show hundreds of thousands of distinct CDR3 sequences, 15% to 20% seen once. The material sequenced was blood. Receptor source: a woman in her thirties or forties with Graves' ophthalmopathy.

The chain uses TRBV27 and TRBJ2-1; D gene ambiguous. V dropped 10 bases and J dropped 7 bases, with 17 bases sitting between them. The germline V gene has CDR1 MNHEY and CDR2 SMNVEV (reference sequence). The CDR3 spans 13 residues. CDR3 nucleotides: TGTGCCACCATTGGTCACACAGCAAATGAGCAGTTCTTC. This codes for CATIGHTANEQFF.

This clonotype appeared many times. The rearrangement joins TRBV28 to TRBJ2-1; 7 positions agree with TRBD1. J lost 2 bases, V lost 1 base, and 2 bases had no gene match. The CDR3 runs 15 residues. Germline V gene data show CDR1 as MDHEN and CDR2 as SYDVKM. The CDR3 DNA follows: TGTGCCAGCAGTTTATTAGGGGGCGCCTACAATGAGCAGTTCTTC. It translates to CASSLLGGAYNEQFF. Full variable domain (missing parts from reference TRBV28 and TRBJ2-1): DVKVTQSSRYLVKRTGEKVFLECVQDMDHENMFWYRQDPGLGLRLIYFSYDVKMKEKGDIPEGYSVSREKKERFSLILESASTNQTSMYLCASSLLGGAYNEQFFGPGTRLTVL.

This clonotype was detected a few times. This chain links TRBV19 with TRBJ2-7, with a tentative D call TRBD1 (6 bases). CDR1 and CDR2 (germline): LNHDA, SQIVND (reference sequence). Trimming pared 1 base from V and 5 bases from J, leaving 15 bases between. The CDR3 spans 15 residues. The DNA of the CDR3 is TGTGCCAGTAGTATAGTTTCCAGGGGCGGCCACGAGCAGTACTTC. It specifies CASSIVSRGGHEQYF.

The chain employs TRBV5-1 and TRBJ2-7, with D possibly being TRBD1 or TRBD2 (5 bases each). Trimming removed 4 bases from V and 5 bases from J, with 16 bases in between. Germline assignment: CDR1 SGHRS and CDR2 YFSETQ. The CDR3 covers 14 residues. The CDR3 loop is CASSVGVGVDEQYF. DNA for the CDR3: TGCGCCAGCAGCGTGGGGGTGGGAGTCGACGAGCAGTACTTC.

This clonotype was detected ten times or more. The chain recombines TRBV10-2 with TRBJ2-3, with D possibly matching TRBD2 (6 bases). V was trimmed by 5 bases and J by 3 bases, leaving 12 bases between them. The length of the CDR3 is 14 residues. Per the germline V gene, CDR1 is WSHSY and CDR2 is SAAADI. CDR3 loop: CASSFSGATDTQYF. The CDR3 DNA sequence: TGCGCCAGCAGTTTTAGCGGAGCGACAGATACGCAGTATTTT.

Comment on this clonotype: Given the absence of the conserved phenylalanine or tryptophan at the CDR3 end, a read error is likely. The V and J genes are TRBV7-3 and TRBJ1-1; tentatively, D is TRBD1 (6 bases). V lost 2 bases and J 1 base, leaving 17 bases between the germline ends. The germline gives CDR1 SGHTA, CDR2 FQGTGA. The CDR3 totals 17 residues. DNA of the CDR3: TGTGCCAGCAGCTTACAATCGGGGGCTATCGGGAACACTGAAGCTTTCCTT. This encodes CASSLQSGAIGNTEAFL.

This clonotype was detected ten times or more. The chain uses TRBV12-3 or TRBV12-4 and TRBJ2-2; the D is unclear. V lost 5 bases and J 6 bases, leaving 10 bases between the germline ends. The CDR3 sequence is 13 residues long. The CDR3 DNA is TGTGCCAGCAGTCTGCCTGAGCCCGGGGAGCTGTTTTTT. Residues: CASSLPEPGELFF.

The sample holds many counts of this clonotype. The chain employs TRBV7-9 and TRBJ1-1; TRBD1 agrees at 7 bases. Germline loops: CDR1 SEHNR, CDR2 FQNEAQ (reference sequence). The CDR3 contains 16 residues. The J segment lost 0 bases and the V segment lost 10 bases, leaving 14 bases of the junction unmatched. CDR3 DNA sequence: TGTGCCACGACCTCCCGGGACAGAACCATGAACACTGAAGCTTTCTTT. It codes for CATTSRDRTMNTEAFF.

The count of this clonotype is one. The rearrangement joins TRBV14 to TRBJ2-7, with D possibly matching TRBD1 (5 bases). Germline CDR1 reads SGHDN; CDR2 reads FVKESK. V lost 3 bases and J 4 bases, leaving 13 bases between the germline ends. There are 14 residues in the CDR3. This chain's CDR3 is CASSHRTLWYEQYF. The CDR3 coding sequence is TGTGCCAGCAGCCATCGGACACTATGGTACGAGCAGTACTTC.

As concerns this clonotype: A single base separates this from a much larger clone, so it may be a read error. The CDR3 spells CATSDLGRGGTGEQYF. The CDR3 region has the DNA TGTGCCACCAGTGATCTGGGACGGGGGGGAACCGGCGAGCAGTACTTC. The chain carries TRBV24-1 and TRBJ2-7, with 8 bases identical to TRBD2. Losses at the gene ends were 3 bases for V and 6 bases for J; bases not matched to a gene: 12. Germline CDR1 and CDR2: KGHDR and SFDVKD. The CDR3 runs 16 residues.

There are many counts of this clonotype. The V gene is TRBV18, the J gene TRBJ2-1, with 9 bases aligning to TRBD2. CDR1 KGHSH and CDR2 LQKENI come from the germline V gene. J was trimmed by 7 bases and V by 0 bases; bases with no gene match: 4. CDR3 length equals 15 residues. Written as DNA, the CDR3 is TGTGCCAGCTCACCACCTAGCGGGAGCGGGAATGAGCAGTTCTTC. Translating it yields CASSPPSGSGNEQFF. Variable domain in full (rest from reference TRBV18 and TRBJ2-1): NAGVMQNPRHLVRRRGQEARLRCSPMKGHSHVYWYRQLPEEGLKFMVYLQKENIIDESGMPKERFSAEFPKEGPSILRIQQVVRGDSAAYFCASSPPSGSGNEQFFGPGTRLTVL.

This clonotype appeared a few times. This chain uses TRBV5-1 with TRBJ2-5; D gene uncertain. Trimming shortened V by 1 base and J by 0 bases, and 4 bases separated the two germline ends. The CDR3 runs 13 residues. Germline V gene sequence: CDR1 SGHRS, CDR2 YFSETQ. The CDR3 DNA sequence: TGCGCCAGCAGCTTGAAGTACCAAGAGACCCAGTACTTC. Amino acid sequence: CASSLKYQETQYF.

The V call is TRBV25-1, the J call TRBJ2-6; 8 bases are shared with TRBD1. The CDR3 spans 15 residues. Losses at the gene ends were 6 bases for V and 1 base for J; bases not matched to a gene: 2. Germline V gene data show CDR1 as MGHDK and CDR2 as SYGVNS. The CDR3 DNA follows: TGTGCCAGCAGGGACAGGGTATCTGGGGCCAACGTCCTGACTTTC. It is translated as CASRDRVSGANVLTF.

In this sample, this clonotype turned up many times. The chain has TRBV12-5 and TRBJ1-1, with 9 bases lining up with TRBD1. The CDR3 has 17 amino acids. Germline assignment: CDR1 LGHNT and CDR2 FRNRAP. With 2 bases clipped from V and 5 bases from J, the junction kept 12 bases outside the gene matches. CDR3 sequence (DNA): TGTGCTAGTGGTTTGATAGGGACAGGGAGTAAGCGGACTGAAGCTTTCTTT. Its translation is CASGLIGTGSKRTEAFF.

The chain employs TRBV2 and TRBJ2-1; perhaps TRBD2 as D (6 bases). The germline CDR1 and CDR2 sequences are SNHLY and FYNNEI. Trimming stripped 8 bases from V and 0 bases from J, with 11 bases between. The CDR3 totals 14 residues. CDR3 sequence reads: CASVSSVSYNEQFF. In DNA form, the CDR3 reads TGTGCCAGCGTCTCTAGCGTCTCCTACAATGAGCAGTTCTTC.

The chain uses TRBV6-2 or TRBV6-3 and TRBJ1-2, with 7 nucleotides matching TRBD1. The junction had 6 bases not matched to a gene; V was cut back by 4 bases and J by 4 bases. In germline, CDR1 is MNHEY, CDR2 SVGEGT. CDR3 length equals 14 residues. CDR3 sequence reads: CASSSWGQIYGYTF. The CDR3, as DNA: TGTGCCAGCAGTTCTTGGGGACAGATCTATGGCTACACCTTC.

With regard to this clonotype: A read error is possible here, since a much larger clone lies one base away. The CDR3 protein is CASSPRQGNTEELFF. The CDR3 DNA follows: TGTGCCAGCAGTCCGCGACAGGGAAACACCGAGGAGCTGTTTTTT. This rearrangement joins TRBV12-3 or TRBV12-4 to TRBJ2-2; 7 bases are a match to TRBD1. The CDR3 loop spans 15 amino acids.

This clonotype was detected ten times or more. The J gene is TRBJ2-2, the V gene TRBV4-2; D is unclear. Germline CDR1 reads LGHNA; CDR2 reads YNFKEQ. The V end was cut by 4 bases, the J end by 0 bases, with 9 bases between. This CDR3 is 15 amino acids long. The CDR3 nucleotides are TGTGCCAGCAGCCGTGATGCCGCGAACACCGGGGAGCTGTTTTTT. It codes for CASSRDAANTGELFF.

This clonotype was detected many times. The rearrangement joins TRBV12-3 or TRBV12-4 to TRBJ2-5, with 8 bases that match TRBD2. CDR3 length equals 13 residues. V trimming: 7 bases; J trimming: 5 bases; junction bases outside the gene matches: 6. The CDR3 nucleotides are TGTGCCAGCACGGGGGGGGACGGGGAGACCCAGTACTTC. Protein sequence: CASTGGDGETQYF.

In this sample, this clonotype turned up many times. For the CDR3, the DNA is TGCAGTGCTAGAGATACTAGCGGCTCCTACGAGCAGTACTTC. Amino acids: CSARDTSGSYEQYF. The gene calls are TRBV20-1 and TRBJ2-7; 8 bases align to TRBD2. The CDR3 has 14 residues. The ends lost 0 bases at V and 0 bases at J; junction bases unmatched: 1. Germline V gene data show CDR1 as DFQATT and CDR2 as SNEGSKA (reference sequence).

The chain combines TRBV28 with TRBJ2-7; TRBD2 aligns across 12 bases. This CDR3 contains 17 residues. From germline, CDR1 is MDHEN and CDR2 SYDVKM. J gave up 1 base and V 6 bases, and 10 bases lay outside the gene matches. CDR3 sequence: CASSLIATSGRSYEQYF. CDR3 DNA: TGTGCCAGCAGCTTAATTGCGACTAGCGGGAGATCCTACGAGCAGTACTTC. Full variable domain (missing parts from reference TRBV28 and TRBJ2-7): DVKVTQSSRYLVKRTGEKVFLECVQDMDHENMFWYRQDPGLGLRLIYFSYDVKMKEKGDIPEGYSVSREKKERFSLILESASTNQTSMYLCASSLIATSGRSYEQYFGPGTRLTVT.

Concerning this clonotype itself: This may be a read error, as it is one base from a much larger clone. This chain connects TRBV12-3 or TRBV12-4 to TRBJ2-3; TRBD2 is a possible D gene (6 bases). This CDR3 region has 14 residues. V was clipped by 6 bases and J by 6 bases, with 16 bases between them. CDR3 coding DNA: TGTGCCAGCAGCATACTGGGGGGTCCGGATACGCAGTATTTT. Translating gives CASSILGGPDTQYF.

As DNA, the CDR3 is TGTGCCAGCAGCCCCCAGGGGGGAGCCGTCTCCTACGAGCAGTACTTC. Its protein is CASSPQGGAVSYEQYF. The V and J genes are TRBV5-5 and TRBJ2-7; D might be TRBD1 (7 bases). The CDR3 is 16 amino acids. From germline, CDR1 is SGHKS and CDR2 YYEKEE (reference sequence). The V gene lost 4 bases and the J gene lost 0 bases, with 17 bases spanning the gap.

J is TRBJ1-2 and V is TRBV7-9; possibly TRBD1 for D (6 bases). The germline CDR1 and CDR2 sequences are SEHNR and FQNEAQ (reference sequence). Trimming shortened V by 5 bases and J by 7 bases, and 20 bases separated the two germline ends. The CDR3 has 15 residues. The CDR3 sequence: CASSINRVINPGYTF. The CDR3 DNA follows: TGTGCCAGCAGCATCAACAGGGTGATCAATCCTGGCTACACCTTC. Full variable domain (outside the CDR3, taken from reference TRBV7-9 and TRBJ1-2): DTGVSQNPRHKITKRGQNVTFRCDPISEHNRLYWYRQTLGQGPEFLTYFQNEAQLEKSRLLSDRFSAERPKGSFSTLEIQRTEQGDSAMYLCASSINRVINPGYTFGSGTRLTVV.

At least ten counts were recorded for this clonotype. The chain couples TRBV2 to TRBJ2-7, with 8 bases identical to TRBD1. In germline, CDR1 is SNHLY, CDR2 FYNNEI. Trimming removed 1 base from V and 3 bases from J; junction bases left unmatched: 2. This CDR3 has 14 residues. The DNA of the CDR3 is TGTGCCAGCAGTGAAGTGACAGGGGTCTACGAGCAGTACTTC. It codes for CASSEVTGVYEQYF. The full variable domain, rest sourced from reference TRBV2 and TRBJ2-7, is EPEVTQTPSHQVTQMGQEVILRCVPISNHLYFYWYRQILGQKVEFLVSFYNNEISEKSEIFDDQFSVERPDGSNFTLKIRSTKLEDSAMYFCASSEVTGVYEQYFGPGTRLTVT.

This clonotype was counted ten times or more. The rearrangement joins TRBV18 to TRBJ2-1; 10 nucleotides agree with TRBD1. V shed 3 bases and J 4 bases; nucleotides not matched to a gene: 3. Per the germline V gene, CDR1 is KGHSH and CDR2 is LQKENI. The CDR3 consists of 15 residues. As DNA, the CDR3 is TGTGCCAGCTCACCTCCGGGACAGGGGTACAATGAGCAGTTCTTC. Amino acid sequence: CASSPPGQGYNEQFF.

The chain recombines TRBV10-1 with TRBJ2-1, with D uncertain. Trimming stripped 10 bases from V and 9 bases from J, with 22 bases between. The CDR3 consists of 14 residues. Germline V gives CDR1 WNHNN, CDR2 SYGVQD (reference sequence). CDR3 amino acids: CAITEWVSLSEQFF. The CDR3, as DNA: TGCGCCATCACGGAATGGGTTAGTCTAAGTGAGCAGTTCTTC.

This clonotype was picked up many times. V gene TRBV7-2 combines with J gene TRBJ2-1; D call uncertain. The CDR3 has 15 amino acids. V shed 1 base and J shed 1 base, with 8 bases lying between them. From germline, CDR1 is SGHTA and CDR2 FQGNSA. As DNA, the CDR3 is TGTGCCAGCAGCTTAGGGCGCCCATCCTACAATGAGCAGTTCTTC. This sequence encodes CASSLGRPSYNEQFF.